Listed here are 27 T cell receptor beta chains from one sample, sequenced in a study of regulatory T cells in long-lasting Graves disease. TCR beta libraries were built with iRepertoire HTBI primers and Arm-PCR of CDR3 regions. TCRdb analysed the multiplex PCR reads with MiXCR anew, one entry per CDR3 protein. This table holds roughly 420,000 distinct CDR3 sequences, 14% found once. As to time point: newly diagnosed GD, antithyroid drugs for less than 3 months. PBMCs provided the RNA from which the TCR library was made. These data were also reused for a study on T cells in Graves' hyperthyroidism and ophthalmopathy.

This specimen was peripheral blood mononuclear cells (PBMCs), taken at new diagnosis, from a patient treated with antithyroid drugs. All receptors derive from a woman between 45 and 60 years old with Graves disease.

The table lists this clonotype with many counts. The chain joins TRBV2 to TRBJ2-5; weak D call: TRBD1 (5 bases). V lost 4 bases and J lost 5, with 11 bases in between. The CDR3 spans 13 residues. In germline, CDR1 is SNHLY, CDR2 FYNNEI. CDR3 bases: TGTGCCAGCAGTGGACAGCTTGGGGAGACCCAGTACTTC. This sequence encodes CASSGQLGETQYF.

The V and J genes are TRBV27 and TRBJ1-2; possible D gene TRBD1, 6 bases. The CDR3 is 14 residues long. Germline assignment: CDR1 MNHEY and CDR2 SMNVEV (reference sequence). Trimming shortened V by 5 bases and J by 5 bases, and 15 bases separated the two germline ends. DNA of the CDR3: TGTGCCAGCAGTCCGAGGACAGATGGTTATGGCTACACCTTC. It yields the protein CASSPRTDGYGYTF.

This clonotype was observed at least ten times. The chain couples TRBV28 to TRBJ2-1; perhaps TRBD1 as D (5 bases). V was cut by 7 bases and J by 4 bases, with 8 bases left in between. The CDR3 runs 12 residues. CDR1 and CDR2 (germline): MDHEN, SYDVKM. The CDR3 DNA reads as TGTGCCAGCACCACAGGATACAATGAGCAGTTCTTC. Amino acid sequence: CASTTGYNEQFF.

This clonotype appeared many times. J is TRBJ2-1 and V is TRBV10-1; D is perhaps TRBD2 (5 bases). The CDR3 contains 13 residues. Germline CDR1 is WNHNN and CDR2 is SYGVQD (reference sequence). With 2 bases removed from V and 8 bases from J, the gap between germline ends came to 10 bases. CDR3 coding DNA: TGCGCCAGCAGTGAGGGACTTTTGTATGAGCAGTTCTTC. This sequence encodes CASSEGLLYEQFF.

As concerns this clonotype: This may be a read error: a much more frequent sequence differs by one nucleotide. This chain joins TRBV30 and TRBJ2-7; 9 bases line up with TRBD1. Germline CDR1 is GTSNPN and CDR2 is SVGIG (reference sequence). The V and J ends lost 0 bases and 9 bases, in that order; junction bases with no gene match: 12. The CDR3 extends over 15 amino acids. The CDR3 protein is CAWSVQTGGPGGQYF. CDR3 DNA sequence: TGTGCCTGGAGTGTACAGACAGGGGGTCCGGGGGGGCAGTACTTC.

This clonotype was counted ten times or more. The chain carries TRBV6-1 and TRBJ2-7; 10 nucleotides match TRBD2. V trimming: 5 bases; J trimming: 0 bases; junction bases outside the gene matches: 7. Germline V CDR1 and CDR2: MNHNS, SASEGT. The CDR3 is 16 amino acids. CDR3 bases: TGTGCCAGCAGTATCCTAGCGGGAGAAGGCTCCTACGAGCAGTACTTC. It translates to CASSILAGEGSYEQYF.

A few counts support this clonotype. The chain employs TRBV5-1 and TRBJ1-6, with D possibly TRBD1 on 6 matching bases. This CDR3 has 13 amino acids. V lost 5 bases to trimming and J lost 7 bases, with 10 bases between them. CDR1 SGHRS and CDR2 YFSETQ come from the germline V gene. The CDR3 is CASRTGQNSPLHF. Written as DNA, the CDR3 is TGCGCCAGCAGAACAGGGCAAAATTCACCCCTCCACTTT.

The rearrangement uses TRBV7-9 and TRBJ2-1; 11 bases line up with TRBD2. V gave up 2 bases and J gave up 9 bases; unmatched junction bases: 15. The CDR3 has 18 residues. Per the germline V gene, CDR1 is SEHNR and CDR2 is FQNEAQ (reference sequence). CDR3 in DNA: TGTGCCAGCAGCTTAACTAGCGGGAGTGCCCATCAAGATCGTGAGCAGTTCTTC. It is translated as CASSLTSGSAHQDREQFF.

As for this clonotype: Possible read error: a much larger clone is one base away. This sequence joins TRBV7-9 and TRBJ1-4, with a tentative D call TRBD1 (5 bases). Germline loops: CDR1 SEHNR, CDR2 FQNEAQ (reference sequence). There are 16 residues in the CDR3. DNA for the CDR3: TGTGCCAGCAGCCTCCCGGGGCTGAGAACTAATGAAAAACCGTTTTTT. Its translation is CASSLPGLRTNEKPFF.

This clonotype was detected many times. The V call is TRBV7-2, the J call TRBJ2-1, with TRBD2 matching 8 bases. Losses at the gene ends were 5 bases for V and 8 bases for J; bases not matched to a gene: 14. The CDR3 is 16 residues long. The germline gives CDR1 SGHTA, CDR2 FQGNSA. The CDR3 reads CASSTRWGLVIDEQFF. CDR3 coding DNA: TGTGCCAGCAGCACCCGTTGGGGACTAGTGATCGATGAGCAGTTCTTC.

This clonotype showed up many times. Written as DNA, the CDR3 is TGTGCCAGTAACCTACCGAGCGGGAGGGCCGATGAGCAGTTCTTC. Protein: CASNLPSGRADEQFF. This chain uses TRBV19 with TRBJ2-1; TRBD2 aligns across 10 bases. Per the germline V gene, CDR1 is LNHDA and CDR2 is SQIVND (reference sequence). Trimming cost V 7 bases and J 8 bases; bases outside gene matches: 11. The CDR3 covers 15 residues.

In this sample, this clonotype turned up many times. The chain is built from TRBV18 and TRBJ2-1; D unclear. The DNA end lines up better with TRBJ2-5; the J call may be wrong. The germline V gene encodes CDR1 KGHSH and CDR2 LQKENI. The CDR3 covers 12 residues. The CDR3 spells CASSPWRETQYF. CDR3 coding DNA: TGTGCCAGCTCACCGTGGCGAGAGACCCAGTACTTC.

This clonotype has just a few counts. The chain links TRBV10-3 to TRBJ1-1; TRBD1 aligns across 7 bases. The CDR3 is 15 residues long. The V segment lost 0 bases and the J segment 6 bases; nucleotides outside the gene matches: 7. The germline V gene has CDR1 ENHRY and CDR2 SYGVKD. CDR3: CAISESTGSVAEAFF. CDR3 in DNA: TGTGCCATCAGTGAGTCGACAGGGAGTGTAGCTGAAGCTTTCTTT.

The sample holds many counts of this clonotype. The chain carries TRBV11-2 and TRBJ2-5; D might be TRBD2 (5 bases). The germline V and J ends were trimmed by 2 bases and 3 bases, with 10 bases remaining between them. The CDR3 extends over 14 amino acids. Looked up from germline, CDR1 is SGHAT and CDR2 is FQNNGV. This CDR3 reads CASSLFSGEETQYF. In DNA form, the CDR3 reads TGTGCCAGCAGCTTATTCAGCGGCGAAGAGACCCAGTACTTC. Based on the CDR3 plus reference TRBV11-2 and TRBJ2-5, the full variable domain is EAGVAQSPRYKIIEKRQSVAFWCNPISGHATLYWYQQILGQGPKLLIQFQNNGVVDDSQLPKDRFSAERLKGVDSTLKIQPAKLEDSAVYLCASSLFSGEETQYFGPGTRLLVL.

A few counts support this clonotype. The germline gene is not matched at one end of the junction; a read error may be the cause. The gene calls are TRBV6-1 and TRBJ1-1; 11 positions agree with TRBD1. The germline CDR1 and CDR2 sequences are MNHNS and SASEGT. This CDR3 region has 14 residues. The CDR3 coding sequence is TGCGCGGGGGACAGGGGGTATGCAGGCACTGAAGCTTTCTTT. Its protein product is CAGDRGYAGTEAFF.

In its sample, this clonotype was seen many times. This chain connects TRBV11-2 to TRBJ2-2, with D possibly being TRBD2 (5 bases). V was pared by 5 bases and J by 5 bases, with 18 bases between. The CDR3 contains 16 residues. Germline values: CDR1 SGHAT, CDR2 FQNNGV. The CDR3 spells CASSPVAGRGTGELFF. DNA for the CDR3: TGTGCCAGCAGCCCAGTGGCAGGTCGGGGAACCGGGGAGCTGTTTTTT.

This clonotype was seen many times. CDR3 nucleotides: TGTGCCAGCAGCACGAACAGTTACTACGGGGCCAACGTCCTGACTTTC. Residues: CASSTNSYYGANVLTF. This chain connects TRBV11-2 to TRBJ2-6, with D hard to call. V was trimmed by 5 bases and J by 4 bases, leaving 15 bases between them. Germline V gives CDR1 SGHAT, CDR2 FQNNGV. The CDR3 totals 16 residues.

CDR3 sequence: CASSLVTSGMGELFF. CDR3 bases: TGCGCCAGCAGCTTGGTGACTAGCGGGATGGGGGAGCTGTTTTTT. The gene calls are TRBV5-1 and TRBJ2-2; 11 positions match TRBD2. CDR3 length equals 15 residues. From germline, CDR1 is SGHRS and CDR2 YFSETQ. V gave up 0 bases and J gave up 8 bases; unmatched junction bases: 3.

This clonotype was counted ten times or more. The V and J genes are TRBV28 and TRBJ2-3, with 7 bases that match TRBD2. Germline assignment: CDR1 MDHEN and CDR2 SYDVKM. The CDR3 extends over 13 amino acids. The V segment lost 5 bases and the J segment 2 bases; nucleotides outside the gene matches: 1. Here the CDR3 DNA reads TGTGCCAGCAGTGGGGGGGTCACAGATACGCAGTATTTT. The encoded protein is CASSGGVTDTQYF. The full variable domain, completed using reference TRBV28 and TRBJ2-3, is DVKVTQSSRYLVKRTGEKVFLECVQDMDHENMFWYRQDPGLGLRLIYFSYDVKMKEKGDIPEGYSVSREKKERFSLILESASTNQTSMYLCASSGGVTDTQYFGPGTRLTVL.

The chain links TRBV18 to TRBJ1-3; 10 bases fit TRBD1. Per the germline V gene, CDR1 is KGHSH and CDR2 is LQKENI. Germline trimming cut 2 bases from V and 3 bases from J; bases unmatched to any gene: 16. The length of the CDR3 is 20 residues. For the CDR3, the DNA is TGTGCCAGCTCACCAACGAGGGACTACCTGACAGGGGGCTTTGGAAACACCATATATTTT. Its translation: CASSPTRDYLTGGFGNTIYF.

This clonotype showed up many times. The chain carries TRBV6-5 and TRBJ2-7; tentatively, D is TRBD1 (5 bases). Germline V gene sequence: CDR1 MNHEY, CDR2 SVGAGI. The V and J ends lost 2 bases and 7 bases respectively, with 12 bases between them. The CDR3 has 13 residues. CDR3 in amino acids: CASSYRTPMEQYF. The CDR3 coding sequence is TGTGCCAGCAGTTACCGGACACCCATGGAGCAGTACTTC.

Worth noting for this clonotype: A much larger clone differs from this one at a single base, so this may be a read error. The V and J genes are TRBV12-3 or TRBV12-4 and TRBJ2-3, with 8 positions matching TRBD2. Trimming removed 4 bases from V and 14 bases from J; junction bases left unmatched: 8. The CDR3 has 12 residues. The CDR3 DNA sequence: TGTGCCAGCAGTTCAGGACTAGCTTCGCGGTATTTT. Its protein is CASSSGLASRYF.

The V call is TRBV18, the J call TRBJ2-3; 10 bases are a match to TRBD2. The V gene's germline CDR1 is KGHSH and CDR2 LQKENI. V dropped 0 bases and J dropped 2; count of bases not matched to a gene: 5. This CDR3 has 17 residues. CDR3 residues: CASSPPSSGSLTDTQYF. Written as DNA, the CDR3 is TGTGCCAGCTCACCACCTTCTAGCGGGAGCCTCACAGATACGCAGTATTTT.

There are many counts of this clonotype. The chain uses TRBV27 and TRBJ2-1; 9 bases align to TRBD1. The CDR3 length is 15 residues. Germline CDR1 MNHEY, CDR2 SMNVEV (reference sequence). V lost 3 bases and J lost 13; bases outside the gene matches: 13. The CDR3 reads CASSFRDRAFIGQFF. Here the CDR3 DNA reads TGTGCCAGCAGTTTCCGGGACAGGGCTTTTATCGGACAGTTCTTC.

The chain carries TRBV12-3 or TRBV12-4 and TRBJ2-3; 11 bases fit TRBD2. CDR3 length: 17 amino acids. The V segment lost 5 bases and the J segment 7 bases; nucleotides outside the gene matches: 14. The CDR3 reads CASSLGLAGGSTNTQYF. The CDR3 bases are TGTGCCAGCAGTCTGGGGCTAGCGGGAGGATCAACTAATACGCAGTATTTT.

This clonotype was detected ten times or more. This chain joins TRBV12-3 or TRBV12-4 and TRBJ1-1, with TRBD1 matching 7 bases. The V segment lost 6 bases and the J segment 1 base; nucleotides outside the gene matches: 5. The CDR3 extends over 14 amino acids. Here the CDR3 reads CASRVQGTNTEAFF. In DNA form, the CDR3 reads TGTGCCAGCAGAGTACAGGGGACGAACACTGAAGCTTTCTTT.

This clonotype was detected many times. The J gene is TRBJ1-2, the V gene TRBV11-2, with 7 bases fitting TRBD1. The CDR3 runs to 16 residues. Germline V gene data show CDR1 as SGHAT and CDR2 as FQNNGV. The trim removed 5 bases at V and 9 bases at J, leaving 18 bases unmatched. CDR3 protein: CASSPTRSPGQRSYTF. CDR3 sequence (DNA): TGTGCCAGCAGCCCAACCCGCTCTCCGGGACAGAGAAGCTACACCTTC.